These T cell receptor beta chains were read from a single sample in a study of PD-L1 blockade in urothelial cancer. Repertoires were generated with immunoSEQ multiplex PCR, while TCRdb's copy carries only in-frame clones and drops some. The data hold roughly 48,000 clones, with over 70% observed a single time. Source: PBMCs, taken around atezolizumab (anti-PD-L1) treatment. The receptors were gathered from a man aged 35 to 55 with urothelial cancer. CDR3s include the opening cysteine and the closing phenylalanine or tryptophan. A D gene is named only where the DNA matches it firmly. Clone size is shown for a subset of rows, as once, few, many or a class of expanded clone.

CDR3 protein: CASRSGGQNQPQHF; CDR3 DNA: TGCGCCAGCAGGAGCGGGGGACAGAATCAGCCCCAGCATTTT; J gene: TRBJ1-5; clone size: few; V gene: TRBV10-2; D gene: TRBD1
CDR3 protein: CAWSDWLAGEGETQYF; CDR3 DNA: TGTGCCTGGAGTGATTGGCTAGCGGGAGAGGGAGAGACCCAGTACTTC; J gene: TRBJ2-5; clone size: .; V gene: TRBV30; D gene: TRBD2
CDR3 protein: CASHRVNEQYF; CDR3 DNA: TGCGCCAGCCACAGGGTCAACGAGCAGTACTTC; J gene: TRBJ2-7; clone size: once; V gene: TRBV10-1; D gene: .
CDR3 protein: CASSIFSYNEQFF; CDR3 DNA: TGTGCCAGTAGTATCTTTTCCTACAATGAGCAGTTCTTC; J gene: TRBJ2-1; clone size: .; V gene: TRBV19; D gene: .
CDR3 protein: CASSLGGETYNEQFF; CDR3 DNA: TGCGCCAGCAGCTTGGGGGGGGAAACCTACAATGAGCAGTTCTTC; J gene: TRBJ2-1; clone size: .; V gene: TRBV5-1; D gene: .
CDR3 protein: CASTLVANTGELFF; CDR3 DNA: TGTGCCAGCACCCTCGTTGCGAACACCGGGGAGCTGTTTTTT; J gene: TRBJ2-2; clone size: .; V gene: TRBV7-3; D gene: .
CDR3 protein: CASSQRTGDNEQFF; CDR3 DNA: TGCGCCAGCAGCCAGAGGACAGGGGACAATGAGCAGTTCTTC; J gene: TRBJ2-1; clone size: .; V gene: TRBV4-1; D gene: TRBD1
CDR3 protein: CASSEFPTGELFF; CDR3 DNA: TGTGCCAGCAGTGAATTCCCAACCGGGGAGCTGTTTTTT; J gene: TRBJ2-2; clone size: .; V gene: TRBV2; D gene: .
CDR3 protein: CASSYAGTGEPEQYF; CDR3 DNA: TGTGCCAGCAGTTACGCCGGGACAGGGGAGCCCGAGCAGTACTTC; J gene: TRBJ2-7; clone size: .; V gene: TRBV6-6; D gene: TRBD1
CDR3 protein: CASSLELAGGKTQYF; CDR3 DNA: TGTGCCAGCAGCTTGGAACTAGCGGGAGGAAAGACCCAGTACTTC; J gene: TRBJ2-5; clone size: .; V gene: TRBV5-5; D gene: TRBD2
CDR3 protein: CASSSLGLEKADTQYF; CDR3 DNA: TGTGCCAGCAGCTCACTGGGACTAGAGAAGGCAGATACGCAGTATTTT; J gene: TRBJ2-3; clone size: .; V gene: TRBV5-6; D gene: TRBD2
CDR3 protein: CASSPRTSGRVQETQYF; CDR3 DNA: TGTGCCAGCAGCCCGCGGACTAGCGGGAGAGTCCAAGAGACCCAGTACTTC; J gene: TRBJ2-5; clone size: .; V gene: TRBV11-2; D gene: TRBD2
CDR3 protein: CASSLGGASGANVLTF; CDR3 DNA: TGCGCCAGCAGCTTAGGGGGCGCCTCTGGGGCCAACGTCCTGACTTTC; J gene: TRBJ2-6; clone size: .; V gene: TRBV5-1; D gene: TRBD1
CDR3 protein: CASSLARGQRGTEAFF; CDR3 DNA: TGTGCCAGCAGCTTGGCCAGGGGGCAGCGAGGCACTGAAGCTTTCTTT; J gene: TRBJ1-1; clone size: .; V gene: TRBV5-6; D gene: TRBD1
CDR3 protein: CASSTTGDGSYEQYF; CDR3 DNA: TGTGCCAGCAGTACAACAGGGGACGGGAGTTACGAGCAGTACTTC; J gene: TRBJ2-7; clone size: once; V gene: TRBV6-5; D gene: .
CDR3 protein: CASSPRGNSYEQYF; CDR3 DNA: TGTGCCAGCAGCCCCCGAGGGAACTCCTACGAGCAGTACTTC; J gene: TRBJ2-7; clone size: .; V gene: TRBV7-3; D gene: .
CDR3 protein: CASSQPGSPSYEQYF; CDR3 DNA: TGCGCCAGCAGCCAACCGGGTAGCCCATCCTACGAGCAGTACTTC; J gene: TRBJ2-7; clone size: .; V gene: TRBV4-1; D gene: .
CDR3 protein: CASRTGQPHGYTF; CDR3 DNA: TGTGCCAGCAGGACTGGACAGCCCCATGGCTACACCTTC; J gene: TRBJ1-2; clone size: .; V gene: TRBV27; D gene: .
CDR3 protein: CATSRDQAGTGDGGEKLFF; CDR3 DNA: TGTGCCACCAGCAGAGACCAGGCCGGGACAGGGGATGGGGGTGAAAAACTGTTTTTT; J gene: TRBJ1-4; clone size: .; V gene: TRBV15; D gene: TRBD1
CDR3 protein: CASSVALSGAGELFF; CDR3 DNA: TGTGCCAGCAGCGTAGCACTGTCAGGGGCCGGGGAGCTGTTTTTT; J gene: TRBJ2-2; clone size: .; V gene: TRBV9; D gene: .
CDR3 protein: CASSLDLLNNEQFF; CDR3 DNA: TGTGCCAGCAGCTTAGATCTGCTAAACAATGAGCAGTTCTTC; J gene: TRBJ2-1; clone size: .; V gene: TRBV11-3; D gene: .
CDR3 protein: CASSGRTGGVNTEAFF; CDR3 DNA: TGTGCCAGTAGTGGGAGGACAGGGGGTGTGAACACTGAAGCTTTCTTT; J gene: TRBJ1-1; clone size: .; V gene: TRBV19; D gene: TRBD1
CDR3 protein: CASSQTAEETQYF; CDR3 DNA: TGTGCCAGCAGCCAGACAGCCGAAGAGACCCAGTACTTC; J gene: TRBJ2-5; clone size: .; V gene: TRBV5-4; D gene: .
CDR3 protein: CASSYLDRFPYEQYF; CDR3 DNA: TGTGCCAGCAGTTACTTAGACAGGTTCCCCTACGAGCAGTACTTC; J gene: TRBJ2-7; clone size: .; V gene: TRBV6-5; D gene: .
CDR3 protein: CVTGGWVGQFF; CDR3 DNA: TGCGTCACAGGGGGCTGGGTCGGGCAGTTCTTC; J gene: TRBJ2-1; clone size: .; V gene: TRBV28; D gene: TRBD1
CDR3 protein: CASSYGINQPQHF; CDR3 DNA: TGTGCCAGCAGTTACGGGATCAATCAGCCCCAGCATTTT; J gene: TRBJ1-5; clone size: .; V gene: TRBV27; D gene: .
CDR3 protein: CSVSMNTEAFF; CDR3 DNA: TGCAGCGTTTCCATGAACACTGAAGCTTTCTTT; J gene: TRBJ1-1; clone size: .; V gene: TRBV29-1; D gene: .
CDR3 protein: CATSRVVGASTNEKLFF; CDR3 DNA: TGTGCCACCAGCAGAGTTGTAGGGGCATCGACTAATGAAAAACTGTTTTTT; J gene: TRBJ1-4; clone size: .; V gene: TRBV15; D gene: .
CDR3 protein: CASRNYPGQDYEQYF; CDR3 DNA: TGTGCCAGCAGGAACTATCCGGGACAAGACTACGAGCAGTACTTC; J gene: TRBJ2-7; clone size: .; V gene: TRBV6-5; D gene: .
CDR3 protein: CASNRQISTDTQYF; CDR3 DNA: TGTGCCAGTAATAGACAGATTAGCACAGATACGCAGTATTTT; J gene: TRBJ2-3; clone size: .; V gene: TRBV19; D gene: .
CDR3 protein: CSVGLGNTGNTIYF; CDR3 DNA: TGCAGCGTTGGGCTAGGAAACACTGGAAACACCATATATTTT; J gene: TRBJ1-3; clone size: .; V gene: TRBV29-1; D gene: .
CDR3 protein: CASSEMAATGELFF; CDR3 DNA: TGTGCCAGCAGTGAAATGGCGGCCACCGGGGAGCTGTTTTTT; J gene: TRBJ2-2; clone size: .; V gene: TRBV6-1; D gene: .
CDR3 protein: CSARGGGGYTF; CDR3 DNA: TGCAGTGCCAGGGGTGGAGGTGGCTACACCTTC; J gene: TRBJ1-2; clone size: .; V gene: TRBV20-1; D gene: .
CDR3 protein: CASSPVREKHTDTQYF; CDR3 DNA: TGTGCCAGCAGTCCCGTCCGTGAGAAGCATACAGATACGCAGTATTTT; J gene: TRBJ2-3; clone size: .; V gene: TRBV27; D gene: .
CDR3 protein: CASSPGQSEKLFF; CDR3 DNA: TGTGCCAGCTCACCAGGACAAAGCGAAAAACTGTTTTTT; J gene: TRBJ1-4; clone size: .; V gene: TRBV18; D gene: .
CDR3 protein: CAWSGLLNTQYF; CDR3 DNA: TGTGCCTGGAGCGGTCTACTGAATACGCAGTATTTT; J gene: TRBJ2-3; clone size: .; V gene: TRBV30; D gene: .
CDR3 protein: CAWSVGALAKNIQYF; CDR3 DNA: TGTGCCTGGAGTGTAGGGGCTCTAGCCAAAAACATTCAGTACTTC; J gene: TRBJ2-4; clone size: .; V gene: TRBV30; D gene: .
CDR3 protein: CASSQSDQGPYGYTF; CDR3 DNA: TGTGCCAGCAGCCAATCGGATCAGGGGCCTTATGGCTACACCTTC; J gene: TRBJ1-2; clone size: .; V gene: TRBV4-2; D gene: .
CDR3 protein: CATGRGRWTEAFF; CDR3 DNA: TGTGCCACAGGAAGGGGGCGATGGACTGAAGCTTTCTTT; J gene: TRBJ1-1; clone size: .; V gene: TRBV6-5; D gene: TRBD1
CDR3 protein: CSAGVGTEAFF; CDR3 DNA: TGCAGCGCAGGGGTTGGCACTGAAGCTTTCTTT; J gene: TRBJ1-1; clone size: once; V gene: TRBV29-1; D gene: .
CDR3 protein: CSVERMRAGYTEAFF; CDR3 DNA: TGCAGCGTTGAAAGGATGAGGGCCGGGTACACTGAAGCTTTCTTT; J gene: TRBJ1-1; clone size: few; V gene: TRBV29-1; D gene: .
CDR3 protein: CASSGRQGAYTEAFF; CDR3 DNA: TGTGCCAGCAGTGGGCGACAGGGGGCTTACACTGAAGCTTTCTTT; J gene: TRBJ1-1; clone size: few; V gene: TRBV6-1; D gene: TRBD1